This entry is about one TCR beta chain. The data were obtained in a study of blood T cell repertoires in COVID-19. Study as a whole: The samples span acute and convalescent COVID-19 from the United States, Italy and Spain. T cells, B-cell-depleted T cells, or PBMCs provided the cDNA or gDNA that served as material.

Authors' methods: For nucleated cells, counts were estimated from reference gene primer amplification. The protocol was immunoSEQ multiplex PCR, while the TCRdb copy is restricted to in-frame clones and leaves out a portion. V and J calls and clone size are as listed in that table; D and trimming were resolved from the DNA. This sample has fewer than 300,000 clones, with around 80% found just once. A COVID-19 case was met by exposed participants within 2 weeks before study entry. V was cut by 3 bases and J by 8 bases, with 13 bases left in between. The germline CDR1 and CDR2 sequences are SGHNT and YENEEA. This CDR3 has 13 amino acids.

The sequenced sample consisted of PBMCs or T cells enriched from blood (not recorded which). The sequence was collected from a middle-aged man who had been exposed to COVID-19. J is TRBJ1-1 and V is TRBV11-3; D gene uncertain. In nucleotides, the CDR3 is TGTGCCAGCAGCTTTACTGCGGGGATGGAAGCTTTCTTT. This gives the protein CASSFTAGMEAFF. Looking up the rest from reference TRBV11-3 and TRBJ1-1 gives the full variable domain: EAGVVQSPRYKIIEKKQPVAFWCNPISGHNTLYWYLQNLGQGPELLIRYENEEAVDDSQLPKDRFSAERLKGVDSTLKIQPAELGDSAVYLCASSFTAGMEAFFGQGTRLTVV.